These 2 T cell receptor beta chains share one sample of origin, sequenced in a study of cytomegalovirus exposure and HLA in healthy donors. Primers: 60 Vbeta forward and 13 Jbeta reverse. TCRdb keeps only in-frame clones here, not all; method: immunoSEQ multiplex PCR. The sample includes about 110,000 clones, approximately 69% of them seen just once. The source material was PBMCs. Receptor source: a woman aged 40 to 50 in good health and CMV-seropositive.

This chain joins TRBV7-9 and TRBJ1-4; no clear D. The V gene lost 2 bases and the J gene lost 6 bases, with 7 bases spanning the gap. This CDR3 is built from 13 residues. Germline-derived CDR1 and CDR2 are SEHNR and FQNEAQ (reference sequence). The CDR3 loop is CASSLMSHEKLFF. CDR3 nucleotides: TGTGCCAGCAGCTTAATGAGTCATGAAAAACTGTTTTTT.

The chain combines TRBV13 with TRBJ2-3, with 8 bases matching TRBD2. The CDR3 covers 16 residues. V gave up 5 bases and J gave up 4 bases; unmatched junction bases: 11. Germline V CDR1 and CDR2: PRHDT, FYEKMQ (reference sequence). CDR3 sequence reads: CASSPFFGGASDTQYF. CDR3 bases: TGTGCCAGCAGCCCCTTTTTCGGGGGGGCCTCAGATACGCAGTATTTT.